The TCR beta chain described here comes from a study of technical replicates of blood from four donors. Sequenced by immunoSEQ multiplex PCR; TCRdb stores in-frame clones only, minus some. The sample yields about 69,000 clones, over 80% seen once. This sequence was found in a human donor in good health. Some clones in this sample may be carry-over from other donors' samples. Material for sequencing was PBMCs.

The CDR3 DNA reads TGTGCCAGCAGCGAGGACAGGGAAAAGCCCCAGCATTTT. As protein: CASSEDREKPQHF. The chain employs TRBV5-8 and TRBJ1-5; TRBD1 agrees at 8 bases. This CDR3 is 13 amino acids long. With V trimmed by 4 bases and J by 8 bases, 5 bases remained unmatched. Looked up from germline, CDR1 is SGHTS and CDR2 is YDEGEE.